The next 23 T cell receptor beta chains were all read from a single sample in a study of molecular identifiers for immune sequencing clone quantification. TCRdb redid the calling of the PCR reads with MiXCR, one entry per CDR3 protein. The repertoire consists of 70,000 to 95,000 distinct CDR3 sequences, with around 20% occurring once and the leading ten covering roughly 0.89%. The sequenced sample consisted of naive CD8+ T cells from blood, with Jurkat cell RNA spiked in. Regarding subset: FACS-sorted CD8+CD4-CCR7+CD45RA+ naive T cells. The receptor source for this set is a human donor in good health. Some libraries in this study had Jurkat cell RNA spiked in.

J is TRBJ2-2 and V is TRBV12-3 or TRBV12-4, with 8 bases identical to TRBD1. Trimming took 5 bases from V and 5 from J; bases not matched to a gene: 7. The CDR3 runs 15 residues. CDR3 bases: TGTGCCAGCAGTATGGACAGGGAACAGACCGGGGAGCTGTTTTTT. This translates into CASSMDREQTGELFF.

This clonotype was seen repeatedly, ten times or more. V usage is TRBV12-3 or TRBV12-4 and J usage is TRBJ1-1, with no clear D. The CDR3 length is 14 residues. V was trimmed by 3 bases and J by 8 bases, leaving 16 bases between them. CDR3 sequence: CASSFVRSASEAFF. CDR3 nucleotides: TGTGCCAGCAGTTTTGTTAGGTCGGCCTCGGAAGCTTTCTTT.

This clonotype is a singleton in its sample. The rearrangement links TRBV4-1 to TRBJ2-7; 9 bases agree with TRBD1. With 0 bases clipped from V and 1 base from J, the junction kept 1 base outside the gene matches. The V gene's germline CDR1 is MGHRA and CDR2 YSYEKL. CDR3 length: 15 residues. The CDR3 nucleotides read TGCGCCAGCAGCCAAGATGGGACAGGGTCCTACGAGCAGTACTTC. Protein: CASSQDGTGSYEQYF.

There are many counts of this clonotype. The J gene is TRBJ2-5, the V gene TRBV4-3, with 8 nucleotides matching TRBD1. Losses at the gene ends were 2 bases for V and 4 bases for J; bases not matched to a gene: 9. Germline V gene lookup returns CDR1 LGHNA and CDR2 YSLEER. CDR3 length equals 16 residues. The CDR3 DNA sequence: TGCGCCAGCAGCCAAACCGGACAGGGAAGGCCAGAGACCCAGTACTTC. As protein: CASSQTGQGRPETQYF.

This clonotype was detected ten times or more. The J gene is TRBJ1-1, the V gene TRBV7-9, with D unclear. Germline CDR1 is SEHNR and CDR2 is FQNEAQ (reference sequence). Trimming left V 3 bases short and J 0 bases short, with 8 bases between. This CDR3 has 14 amino acids. CDR3 region: CASSLLTVNTEAFF. The DNA of the CDR3 is TGTGCCAGCAGCTTGCTAACCGTGAACACTGAAGCTTTCTTT.

This clonotype occurred many times. The J gene is TRBJ2-6, the V gene TRBV12-3 or TRBV12-4; D gene ambiguous. The V end was cut by 6 bases, the J end by 1 base, with 13 bases between. The CDR3 sequence is 16 residues long. CDR3 in DNA: TGTGCCAGCAGCCTTACCAGAGTTTCTGGGGCCAACGTCCTGACTTTC. Residues: CASSLTRVSGANVLTF.

This clonotype was detected many times. The rearrangement uses TRBV19 and TRBJ2-1, with TRBD2 identical over 12 bases. CDR1 LNHDA and CDR2 SQIVND come from the germline V gene (reference sequence). The CDR3 is 15 residues long. The junction had 6 bases not matched to a gene; V was cut back by 3 bases and J by 9 bases. CDR3 amino acids: CASSISSGGAGEQFF. In DNA, the CDR3 is TGTGCCAGTAGTATCTCTAGCGGGGGGGCCGGTGAGCAGTTCTTC.

Ten or more counts support this clonotype. V is TRBV6-6 and J is TRBJ2-3; D perhaps matches TRBD2 (5 bases). The CDR3 extends over 15 amino acids. Trimming shortened V by 5 bases and J by 1 base, and 13 bases separated the two germline ends. CDR1 MNHNY and CDR2 SVGAGI come from the germline V gene (reference sequence). The CDR3 DNA reads as TGTGCCAGCAGTCCCAGTGGTAGCGGCACAGATACGCAGTATTTT. It codes for CASSPSGSGTDTQYF.

This clonotype was seen repeatedly, ten times or more. The V call is TRBV9, the J call TRBJ2-3, with D possibly TRBD1 on 6 matching bases. Germline V gives CDR1 SGDLS, CDR2 YYNGEE. The ends were cut back, 0 bases at V and 2 bases at J, with 10 bases in the middle. The CDR3 loop spans 15 amino acids. Here the CDR3 DNA reads TGTGCCAGCAGCGTAGCAGGGGTTGTCACAGATACGCAGTATTTT. Protein product: CASSVAGVVTDTQYF. The variable domain in full, completed from reference TRBV9 and TRBJ2-3, reads DSGVTQTPKHLITATGQRVTLRCSPRSGDLSVYWYQQSLDQGLQFLIQYYNGEERAKGNILERFSAQQFPDLHSELNLSSLELGDSALYFCASSVAGVVTDTQYFGPGTRLTVL.

This clonotype was detected ten times or more. V usage is TRBV10-3 and J usage is TRBJ1-2; D unclear. V was shortened by 3 bases and J by 0 bases, with 8 bases between the two germline ends. This CDR3 is 14 amino acids long. Per the germline V gene, CDR1 is ENHRY and CDR2 is SYGVKD. As DNA, the CDR3 is TGTGCCATCAGTGATTTGAGATCTAACTATGGCTACACCTTC. Translation gives CAISDLRSNYGYTF.

This clonotype was seen a single time. The chain carries TRBV27 and TRBJ1-1; D possibly corresponds to TRBD1 (6 bases). CDR3 length equals 15 residues. Germline-derived CDR1 and CDR2 are MNHEY and SMNVEV (reference sequence). Trimming stripped 2 bases from V and 2 bases from J, with 12 bases between. The CDR3 coding sequence is TGTGCCAGCAGTTTAATTCCGGGGGCAAACACTGAAGCTTTCTTT. Translating gives CASSLIPGANTEAFF.

This clonotype was seen ten or more times. The chain has TRBV7-9 and TRBJ2-7, with TRBD1 as a possible D gene (5 bases). The germline V gene has CDR1 SEHNR and CDR2 FQNEAQ (reference sequence). Trimming removed 4 bases from V and 4 bases from J, with 20 bases in between. CDR3 length equals 16 residues. In DNA, the CDR3 is TGTGCCAGCAGCTCCGACCTACAGGCGGATATATACGAGCAGTACTTC. Translated: CASSSDLQADIYEQYF.

The chain couples TRBV7-9 to TRBJ2-3, with D uncertain. Germline V CDR1 and CDR2: SEHNR, FQNEAQ (reference sequence). Trimming removed 6 bases from V and 0 bases from J, with 10 bases in between. CDR3 size: 14 residues. CDR3 nucleotide sequence: TGTGCCAGCAGTTCGCCGACCAGCACAGATACGCAGTATTTT. Encoded protein: CASSSPTSTDTQYF.

This clonotype was counted ten times or more. The J gene is TRBJ2-7, the V gene TRBV29-1; D perhaps matches TRBD1 (6 bases). This CDR3 has 12 residues. The V end was cut by 6 bases, the J end by 2 bases, with 11 bases between. From germline, CDR1 is SQVTM and CDR2 ANQGSEA. The CDR3 protein is CSVRQDAYEQYF. CDR3 sequence (DNA): TGCAGCGTGAGACAGGATGCCTACGAGCAGTACTTC.

This clonotype was recorded at least ten times. The rearrangement uses TRBV20-1 and TRBJ2-1, with a possible D match to TRBD2 (6 bases). Germline V gene data show CDR1 as DFQATT and CDR2 as SNEGSKA (reference sequence). This CDR3 has 14 residues. V was trimmed by 3 bases and J by 3 bases, leaving 12 bases between them. The CDR3 reads CSARSRERYNEQFF. CDR3 DNA sequence: TGCAGTGCTAGGTCTCGGGAGCGCTACAATGAGCAGTTCTTC.

This clonotype was seen many times. The chain couples TRBV27 to TRBJ2-3; the match to TRBD2 covers 11 bases. This CDR3 is 14 amino acids long. The junction had 7 bases not matched to a gene; V was cut back by 8 bases and J by 6 bases. Germline V gene data show CDR1 as MNHEY and CDR2 as SMNVEV (reference sequence). Here the CDR3 reads CASRSGGAPDTQYF. The DNA for the CDR3 is TGTGCCAGCCGTAGCGGGGGGGCTCCCGATACGCAGTATTTT.

This clonotype was recorded at least ten times. The V call is TRBV6-2 or TRBV6-3, the J call TRBJ2-5; maybe TRBD2 (5 bases). CDR3 length: 12 residues. V lost 4 bases and J lost 7, with 10 bases in between. The germline V gene encodes CDR1 MNHEY and CDR2 SVGEGT. CDR3 sequence reads: CASSLATGTQYF. The CDR3 DNA reads as TGTGCCAGCAGTTTAGCGACGGGGACCCAGTACTTC.

There are many counts of this clonotype. This rearrangement joins TRBV30 to TRBJ2-1; weak D call: TRBD2 (6 bases). CDR3 length: 13 amino acids. Per the germline V gene, CDR1 is GTSNPN and CDR2 is SVGIG (reference sequence). Trimming took off 3 bases at V and 0 bases at J, with 6 bases between the two ends. The CDR3 nucleotides read TGTGCCTGGAGCGGGAGCTCCTACAATGAGCAGTTCTTC. This codes for CAWSGSSYNEQFF.

As for this clonotype: A read error may account for a junction end that differs from germline. V gene TRBV5-6 combines with J gene TRBJ2-2, with D maybe TRBD2 (6 bases). There are 13 residues in the CDR3. Germline V gene lookup returns CDR1 SGHDT and CDR2 YYEEEE. CDR3 sequence (DNA): TGTGCCAGCAGTTCCGGGAGCACCGGGGAGCTGTCTTTT. This codes for CASSSGSTGELSF.

Ten or more counts support this clonotype. The genes are TRBV7-6 and TRBJ1-4; D gene unclear. The germline gives CDR1 SGHVS, CDR2 FNYEAQ. The CDR3 extends over 15 amino acids. Trimming shortened V by 1 base and J by 5 bases, and 11 bases separated the two germline ends. This chain's CDR3 is CASSLGTEPNEKLFF. The CDR3 DNA follows: TGTGCCAGCAGCTTAGGAACGGAGCCAAATGAAAAACTGTTTTTT.

At least ten counts were recorded for this clonotype. CDR3 protein: CASSSGGPYGYTF. The DNA of the CDR3 is TGTGCCAGCAGTTCAGGGGGGCCCTATGGCTACACCTTC. This sequence joins TRBV27 and TRBJ1-2; 7 bases are a match to TRBD1. Germline trimming cut 4 bases from V and 4 bases from J; bases unmatched to any gene: 3. This CDR3 contains 13 residues. Per the germline V gene, CDR1 is MNHEY and CDR2 is SMNVEV (reference sequence).

This clonotype was seen many times. In DNA form, the CDR3 reads TGTGCCAGCAGCAAAGCGATGGGGGAACCGGTTGGGCAGTACTTC. Its protein is CASSKAMGEPVGQYF. This sequence joins TRBV21-1 and TRBJ2-7; TRBD1, as called in the table, went unchecked against the DNA. TRBV21-1 is a recognized pseudogene. This CDR3 comprises 15 residues.

This clonotype has at least ten counts. The chain combines TRBV14 with TRBJ1-1; D remains unclear. CDR1 is SGHDN and CDR2 is FVKESK in the germline V gene. V lost 6 bases and J 0 bases, leaving 11 bases between the germline ends. This CDR3 is 14 amino acids long. This chain's CDR3 is CASSEGPMNTEAFF. The CDR3 DNA reads TGTGCCAGCAGTGAAGGACCTATGAACACTGAAGCTTTCTTT. The full variable domain, in which reference TRBV14 and TRBJ1-1 provide the parts outside the CDR3, is EAGVTQFPSHSVIEKGQTVTLRCDPISGHDNLYWYRRVMGKEIKFLLHFVKESKQDESGMPNNRFLAERTGGTYSTLKVQPAELEDSGVYFCASSEGPMNTEAFFGQGTRLTVV.